The rows below give T cell receptor beta chains drawn from one sample of a study of blood T cell repertoires in COVID-19. The assay was immunoSEQ multiplex PCR, and TCRdb's table has in-frame clones only and misses some. This table holds about 330,000 clones, roughly 88% found once. The sequencing sample was made of PBMCs or T cells enriched from blood (not recorded which). The receptors were sampled from a man aged 25 to 40 who had recovered from COVID-19. Each CDR3 is given with its conserved first and last residue. Each record gives: V gene, clone size, J gene, D gene, CDR3 DNA, CDR3 protein. A D gene is named only where the DNA matches it firmly. Rows may omit the clone size; those that give it use once, few, many or a size class.

>TRBV19|NA|TRBJ1-4|NA
TGTGCCAGTAGGGCCTCAGGGATGGGGCCTAATGAAAAACTGTTTTTT
CASRASGMGPNEKLFF
>TRBV7-2|NA|TRBJ1-5|TRBD1
TGTGCCAGCAGCTTGTGGGGACAGGGGAATCAGCCCCAGCATTTT
CASSLWGQGNQPQHF
>TRBV7-8|NA|TRBJ1-1|NA
TGTGCCAGCAGCTTAAGCTTCTCGAACACTGAAGCTTTCTTT
CASSLSFSNTEAFF
>TRBV7-7|once|TRBJ2-7|NA
TGTGCCAGCAGCCTAGGACATTCCTACGAGCAGTACTTC
CASSLGHSYEQYF
>TRBV7-9|NA|TRBJ1-4|TRBD1
TGTGCCAGCAGCCCGCCGGGACAGGGGGTAGAAAAACTGTTTTTT
CASSPPGQGVEKLFF
>TRBV5-1|NA|TRBJ1-4|TRBD1
TGCGCCAGCAGTCGCACCGGGACAGGGGACGGTGAAAAACTGTTTTTT
CASSRTGTGDGEKLFF
>TRBV11-2|NA|TRBJ1-1|NA
TGTGCCAGCAGCTTAGATTTCCCGGGGAACACTGAAGCTTTCTTT
CASSLDFPGNTEAFF
>TRBV11-2|NA|TRBJ2-7|TRBD1
TGTGCCAGCAGCTTATCTCAGGGGGCTTACGAGCAGTACTTC
CASSLSQGAYEQYF
>TRBV5-1|once|TRBJ1-2|NA
TGCGCCAGCACCCCCCAGGCGGGGTACTATGGCTACACCTTC
CASTPQAGYYGYTF
>TRBV28|NA|TRBJ2-7|TRBD2
TGTGCCAGCAGTTTAGCGGGGGGTAACTACGAGCAGTACTTC
CASSLAGGNYEQYF
>TRBV10-3|NA|TRBJ1-2|NA
TGTGCCATCAGTGGCTCGGGGTTCGACTATGGCTACACCTTC
CAISGSGFDYGYTF
>TRBV11-3|NA|TRBJ1-4|NA
TGTGCCAGCATACCGTCACAGGGTCCTTGGGAAAAACTGTTTTTT
CASIPSQGPWEKLFF
>TRBV11-3|NA|TRBJ2-5|NA
TGTGCCAGCAGCTTTAGGAGAGGAGAGACCCAGTACTTC
CASSFRRGETQYF
>TRBV19|NA|TRBJ1-3|TRBD1
TGTGCCAGTAGGCCCAGGGGGTGGGGTGGTGACACCATATATTTT
CASRPRGWGGDTIYF
>TRBV4-1|NA|TRBJ2-7|TRBD1
TGCGCCAGCAGCCAAGGGACAGGGACCTACGAGCAGTACTTC
CASSQGTGTYEQYF
>TRBV10-3|NA|TRBJ2-3|TRBD2
TGTGCCATCAGTGGACTAGCGGGTGACTCCACAGATACGCAGTATTTT
CAISGLAGDSTDTQYF
>TRBV7-2|NA|TRBJ1-6|NA
TGTGCCAGCAGCTATATCGCGGATTCACCCCTCCACTTT
CASSYIADSPLHF
>TRBV7-7|NA|TRBJ2-5|TRBD1
TGTGCCAGCAGCCTGTTAAACCGGGACAGGGGGCGTCCCCAAGAGACCCAGTACTTC
CASSLLNRDRGRPQETQYF
>TRBV19|NA|TRBJ1-6|TRBD1
TGTGCCACCGAGGGACAGGGGTATTCACCCCTCCACTTT
CATEGQGYSPLHF
>TRBV13|NA|TRBJ1-1|TRBD1
TGTGCCAGCAGCTCTCTAACCGGGACAGATCAAATCATGAACACTGAAGCTTTCTTT
CASSSLTGTDQIMNTEAFF
>TRBV24-1|NA|TRBJ2-5|NA
TGTGCCACCAGTGATAGCCGGGAGCTTGAGACCCAGTACTTC
CATSDSRELETQYF
>TRBV4-1|NA|TRBJ2-5|TRBD2
TGCGCCAGCAGCCCGGCAGGGCGGGGGGACCAAGAGACCCAGTACTTC
CASSPAGRGDQETQYF
>TRBV5-4|NA|TRBJ1-1|TRBD1
TGTGCCAGCAGCTCGATAACAGGGGGTGTCTCTAACACTGAAGCTTTCTTT
CASSSITGGVSNTEAFF
>TRBV5-1|NA|TRBJ2-7|TRBD2
TGCGCCAGCAGCTTTACAACTAGCGGGGGCCCTACCCTCACCTACGAGCAGTACTTC
CASSFTTSGGPTLTYEQYF
>TRBV13|once|TRBJ2-7|NA
TGTGCCAGCAGCCAAGCCTCGGGGTGGGAAGTCTACGAGCAGTACTTC
CASSQASGWEVYEQYF
>TRBV24-1|few|TRBJ2-6|NA
TGTGCCACCAGTGTCGCTGGGGCCAACGTCCTGACTTTC
CATSVAGANVLTF
>TRBV13|NA|TRBJ1-1|TRBD1
TGTGCCAGCAGCCCCTCCGGGACAGGGGGCAGGACTGAAGCTTTCTTT
CASSPSGTGGRTEAFF
>TRBV7-8|NA|TRBJ2-3|TRBD1
TGTGCCAGCAGCTTATTGACAGGGACAGATACGCAGTATTTT
CASSLLTGTDTQYF
>TRBV12-3/TRBV12-4|NA|TRBJ1-6|NA
TGTGCCAGCAGAGCAGGGGATTCACCCCTCCACTTT
CASRAGDSPLHF
>TRBV29-1|NA|TRBJ2-3|TRBD2
TGCAGCGTTGGTGGGCGGGGGTCAACAGATACGCAGTATTTT
CSVGGRGSTDTQYF
>TRBV7-6|NA|TRBJ2-7|TRBD1
TGTGCCAGCAGCTCAAGGACAGGGGGCTACGAGCAGTACTTC
CASSSRTGGYEQYF
>TRBV5-1|NA|TRBJ1-1|NA
TGCGCCAGCAGCCGGGGGGGTCCGGTTGAAGCTTTCTTT
CASSRGGPVEAFF